The 16 T cell receptor beta chains below were found in one sample sequenced in a study of blood T cell repertoires in COVID-19. Sequencing used immunoSEQ multiplex PCR; TCRdb keeps in-frame clones, though not all of them. The data show a few hundred thousand clones, 89% seen once. Sequencing was done on a sample of peripheral blood. Receptor source: a woman in her thirties or forties who had recovered from COVID-19.

The chain carries TRBV15 and TRBJ2-7, with D perhaps matching TRBD1 (6 bases). The CDR3 has 12 residues. Germline loops: CDR1 LNHNV, CDR2 YYDKDF (reference sequence). The ends were cut back, 3 bases at V and 10 bases at J, with 13 bases in the middle. The CDR3 spells CATSRSRGKQYV. The CDR3 region has the DNA TGTGCCACCAGCAGGTCAAGGGGGAAACAGTACGTC.

The CDR3 DNA reads as TGTGCCAGCAGTTTATCCGGGACAAGCGGCTCCTACGAGCAGTACTTC. Its translation: CASSLSGTSGSYEQYF. The chain carries TRBV28 and TRBJ2-7, with a weak D call TRBD1 (6 bases). The V gene lost 1 base and the J gene lost 0 bases, with 13 bases spanning the gap. From germline, CDR1 is MDHEN and CDR2 SYDVKM. This CDR3 contains 16 residues.

This clone has a single count. The V gene is TRBV5-1, the J gene TRBJ1-1; 7 nucleotides match TRBD1. Unmatched junction bases numbered 15, after V lost 5 bases and J lost 5 bases. CDR3 length: 16 amino acids. Germline CDR1 is SGHRS and CDR2 is YFSETQ. CDR3 protein: CASRTTGFGSSTEAFF. CDR3 nucleotides: TGCGCCAGCAGAACGACAGGGTTTGGCAGCTCGACTGAAGCTTTCTTT.

This clone was seen only once. V gene TRBV9 combines with J gene TRBJ2-3; 10 positions match TRBD2. Losses at the gene ends were 0 bases for V and 2 bases for J; bases not matched to a gene: 3. CDR1 is SGDLS, CDR2 YYNGEE, per germline. The CDR3 contains 16 residues. CDR3 residues: CASSVASGGLTDTQYF. The CDR3 DNA reads as TGTGCCAGCAGCGTAGCTAGCGGGGGCCTCACAGATACGCAGTATTTT.

The chain couples TRBV7-2 to TRBJ2-3; 10 bases agree with TRBD2. CDR1 and CDR2 from the germline V gene are SGHTA and FQGNSA. The CDR3 loop spans 15 amino acids. Losses at the gene ends were 6 bases for V and 4 bases for J; bases not matched to a gene: 7. CDR3 nucleotides: TGTGCCAGCAGGATAGCGGGAGGTGGCGCAGATACGCAGTATTTT. This sequence encodes CASRIAGGGADTQYF.

The rearrangement links TRBV9 to TRBJ1-4; D unclear. This CDR3 has 13 amino acids. V was trimmed by 2 bases and J by 4 bases, leaving 6 bases between them. Germline CDR1 and CDR2: SGDLS and YYNGEE. In DNA form, the CDR3 reads TGTGCCAGCAGCGTTTCAGATAATGAAAAACTGTTTTTT. Encoded protein: CASSVSDNEKLFF.

The chain's CDR3 is CASSHPTLNTEAFF. CDR3 DNA sequence: TGCGCCAGCAGCCATCCGACACTGAACACTGAAGCTTTCTTT. The V and J genes are TRBV4-1 and TRBJ1-1; no clear D. Germline CDR1 reads MGHRA; CDR2 reads YSYEKL. Trimming removed 3 bases from V and 0 bases from J, with 8 bases in between. This CDR3 is built from 14 residues.

The chain joins TRBV19 to TRBJ2-4; no firm D call. Germline V CDR1 and CDR2: LNHDA, SQIVND (reference sequence). V lost 6 bases, J lost 0 bases, and 18 bases lay in between. The CDR3 is 17 residues long. CDR3 coding DNA: TGTGCCAGTAGGAACAGTGCGAATGAAATAGCCAAAAACATTCAGTACTTC. Its translation is CASRNSANEIAKNIQYF.

This chain connects TRBV7-6 to TRBJ2-3, with unresolved D. Trimming removed 3 bases from V and 4 bases from J, with 23 bases in between. Per germline, CDR1 SGHVS and CDR2 FNYEAQ. This CDR3 spans 18 amino acids. CDR3 DNA: TGTGCCAGCAGCTTTTCTCCCCCCGCTAGTTTGGTTGCAGATACGCAGTATTTT. It encodes CASSFSPPASLVADTQYF.

V usage is TRBV5-1 and J usage is TRBJ2-7; no reliable D call. Germline assignment: CDR1 SGHRS and CDR2 YFSETQ. The CDR3 length is 12 residues. With 3 bases removed from V and 4 bases from J, the gap between germline ends came to 8 bases. The CDR3, as DNA: TGCGCCAGCAGCTCCAAGCTTTACGAGCAGTACTTC. Translation gives CASSSKLYEQYF.

The chain has TRBV5-4 and TRBJ1-2; D unclear. V lost 3 bases, J lost 4 bases, and 10 bases lay in between. Looked up from germline, CDR1 is SGHNT and CDR2 is YYREEE (reference sequence). The CDR3 is made up of 13 amino acids. CDR3 nucleotides: TGTGCCAGCAGCTCAGAGAGCGGCTATGGCTACACCTTC. Its protein is CASSSESGYGYTF.

The J gene is TRBJ2-5, the V gene TRBV5-4, with a possible D match to TRBD2 (6 bases). This CDR3 region has 14 residues. Germline V gene data show CDR1 as SGHNT and CDR2 as YYREEE (reference sequence). V lost 3 bases and J lost 3, with 12 bases in between. The CDR3 region has the DNA TGTGCCAGCAGCTCATCACTAGCAGAAGAGACCCAGTACTTC. This sequence encodes CASSSSLAEETQYF.

With regard to this clone: This sample also contains other DNA sequences that code for the same CDR3. V and J are TRBV3-1 (or the pseudogene TRBV3-2) and TRBJ1-1, with D uncertain. Germline loops: CDR1 LGHDT, CDR2 YNNKEL (reference sequence). The CDR3 runs 14 residues. The V end was cut by 4 bases, the J end by 0 bases, with 9 bases between. The CDR3 reads CASSPPTVNTEAFF. The DNA of the CDR3 is TGTGCCAGCAGCCCCCCTACAGTGAACACTGAAGCTTTCTTT.

The chain uses TRBV19 and TRBJ2-4, with D possibly being TRBD1 (5 bases). Deletions cut 4 bases from V and 3 bases from J, with 16 bases between. The CDR3 contains 16 residues. CDR1 LNHDA and CDR2 SQIVND come from the germline V gene (reference sequence). The CDR3 region is CASSNLGAMGKNIQYF. Here the CDR3 DNA reads TGTGCCAGTAGTAATCTTGGGGCGATGGGCAAAAACATTCAGTACTTC.

This clone was detected a few times. The V gene is TRBV2, the J gene TRBJ2-3, with TRBD1 as a possible D gene (5 bases). Germline CDR1 reads SNHLY; CDR2 reads FYNNEI. This CDR3 region has 15 residues. The V end lost 6 bases, the J end lost 4 bases, and 17 bases lay between the germline ends. This chain's CDR3 is CASRSIGQGPDTQYF. In DNA form, the CDR3 reads TGTGCCAGCAGGAGTATCGGTCAGGGCCCAGATACGCAGTATTTT.

This chain uses TRBV5-1 with TRBJ1-1; possible D gene TRBD1, 6 bases. The germline V and J ends were trimmed by 4 bases and 7 bases, with 17 bases remaining between them. CDR1 is SGHRS and CDR2 is YFSETQ in the germline V gene. This CDR3 spans 14 amino acids. The CDR3 loop is CASSPRPQGGEAFF. CDR3 in DNA: TGCGCCAGCAGCCCCCGCCCACAGGGTGGTGAAGCTTTCTTT. Full variable domain (remainder filled in from reference TRBV5-1 and TRBJ1-1): KAGVTQTPRYLIKTRGQQVTLSCSPISGHRSVSWYQQTPGQGLQFLFEYFSETQRNKGNFPGRFSGRQFSNSRSEMNVSTLELGDSALYLCASSPRPQGGEAFFGQGTRLTVV.